This T cell receptor beta chain was observed in a study of T cells in Graves' hyperthyroidism and ophthalmopathy (dated by TCRdb to 2018 to 2020). Regarding the research as a whole: Peripheral blood samples were taken at the time of initial diagnosis, prior to any treatment. In several Graves' hyperthyroidism patients, the study also compared T-cell repertoires from thyroid tissue with T-cell repertoires from blood. According to the paper, TCR Vbeta CDR3 sequencing was carried out on over 130 peripheral blood samples, which came from 40 to 45 ophthalmopathy, 75 or so hyperthyroidism and about 17 progressor patients. A discovery cohort of about a hundred patients, about 40 with Graves' ophthalmopathy and approximately 57 with stable Graves' hyperthyroidism, was used to find distinguishing TCR V-J signatures. For training and testing, the roughly 97 patients in the discovery cohort were randomly divided in a 7:3 ratio. Once sampling was done, hyperthyroidism patients were given methimazole at a starting dose of 30 mg daily, whereas ophthalmopathy patients were given high-dose intravenous methylprednisolone. An independent validation cohort of around 20 hyperthyroidism patients and over 15 patients who later progressed to ophthalmopathy tested prospective prediction of ophthalmopathy. Broad study findings and their caveats: In cross-validation, a model built on a 13 V-J signature told ophthalmopathy apart from stable hyperthyroidism with roughly 87% sensitivity and around 83% specificity, and in testing the same model reached 80%/75%. In validation, progression to ophthalmopathy was predicted by the model with about 70% sensitivity and about 72% specificity, a median of roughly 6.4 months before onset. No statistical method was used to fix the sample size in advance, and group allocation was not hidden from the investigators. Blood samples also contained most of the expanded thyroid clonotypes (frequency above 0.001), which suggests that blood repertoires may reflect thyroid immune responses.

TCR beta CDR3 regions were amplified from RNA transcripts. A first-round RT-PCR of the TCR CDR3 used the HTBI primer set with the Qiagen OneStep RT-PCR kit. Libraries were constructed in a second round of multiplex PCR, after which size selection and purification were carried out. Paired-end sequencing of the libraries was performed with 100 bp reads on an Illumina HiSeq2000. The paper's processing steps were these. SOAPnuke was used to process the raw data, throwing out any read that contained adapters or uncalled bases, had a mean Phred below 15, or lacked an exact constant-primer or identifier match. COPE v1.2.5 was used to merge the high-quality paired reads, and each unique nucleotide sequence was defined as a clonotype. MiTCR v1.1 was used to align the clonotypes against IMGT TRBV, TRBD and TRBJ reference segments. The analysis was restricted to V-J combinations with a frequency above 0.0001, which together covered approximately 99% of the repertoires. A TCS score was defined as the ratio between F50 (clonal expansion) and ExV (chaos), using BLOSUM62-based TCRdist between CDR3 peptides within each V-J. Welch's t-statistics and random forest reduced roughly 540 V-J features to roughly 13, which were used in a naive Bayes classifier (R e1071). Starting from the raw public reads, TCRdb applied fastp trimming at Q25, assembled clones with MiXCR and retained in-frame beta chains. Duplicate CDR3 protein sequences are folded into a single record with the most common DNA and genes. These V and J calls derive from TCRdb rather than the authors' analysis. The sample data list approximately 630,000 distinct CDR3 sequences, and about 17% of these were observed just once. 3% to 4.5% of the sample lies in the top ten.

This clonotype has more than one count but fewer than ten. This receptor's antigen is unknown. Base qualities are not provided; no much larger clone lies one nucleotide away. Stable Graves' hyperthyroidism was defined as no progression to ophthalmopathy during 18 months of follow-up. Hyperthyroidism patients were newly diagnosed, had a disease duration of under 2 months, and were aged 18 to 65 years. Exclusion was applied to patients with uncontrolled infections, other autoimmune diseases, pregnancy or lactation. Diagnoses were based on clinical symptoms, serum thyroxine and TRAb, thyroid ultrasound and orbital computed tomography. Ficoll-Paque density gradient centrifugation was used to isolate PBMCs from 8 to 10 ml of fresh peripheral blood. Total RNA was extracted using Trizol reagent, and RNA quality was assessed on an Agilent 2100 Bioanalyzer. V lost 3 bases and J lost 7 bases; the stretch between them is 13 bases long. Including cysteine and phenylalanine, the CDR3 has 15 amino acids. The entry retains the CDR3 DNA only, 45 bases that are in frame from base 1.

The V gene is TRBV12-3 or TRBV12-4 and the J gene is TRBJ1-6; TRBD1 is a weak D gene call, 6 bases matching. This sequence was found in a woman in her thirties with Graves' hyperthyroidism. The source material was blood. The CDR3 region reads CASSLAGAPNSPLHF. The nucleotide sequence is given as TGTGCCAGCAGTTTGGCAGGGGCTCCCAATTCACCCCTCCACTTT.